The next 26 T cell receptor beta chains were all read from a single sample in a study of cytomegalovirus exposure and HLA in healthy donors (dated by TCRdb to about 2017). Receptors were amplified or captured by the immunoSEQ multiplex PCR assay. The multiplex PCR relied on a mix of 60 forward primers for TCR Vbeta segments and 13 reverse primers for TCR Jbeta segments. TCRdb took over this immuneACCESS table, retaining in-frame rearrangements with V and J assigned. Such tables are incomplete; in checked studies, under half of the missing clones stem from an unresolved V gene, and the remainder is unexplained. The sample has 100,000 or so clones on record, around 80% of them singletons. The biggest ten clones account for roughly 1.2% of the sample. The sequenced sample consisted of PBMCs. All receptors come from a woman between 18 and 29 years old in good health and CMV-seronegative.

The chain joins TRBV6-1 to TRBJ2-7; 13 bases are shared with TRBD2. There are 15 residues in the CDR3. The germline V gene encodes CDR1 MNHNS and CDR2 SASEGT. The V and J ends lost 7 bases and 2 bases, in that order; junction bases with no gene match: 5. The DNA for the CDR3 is TGTGCCAGCACCGAGGGACTAGCGGGGACCTACGAGCAGTACTTC. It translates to CASTEGLAGTYEQYF.

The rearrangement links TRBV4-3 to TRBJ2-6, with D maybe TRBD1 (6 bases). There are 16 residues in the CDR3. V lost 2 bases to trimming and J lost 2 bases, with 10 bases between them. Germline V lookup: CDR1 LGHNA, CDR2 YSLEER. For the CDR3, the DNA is TGCGCCAGCAGCCAAACGACAGGCACTGGGGCCAACGTCCTGACTTTC. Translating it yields CASSQTTGTGANVLTF.

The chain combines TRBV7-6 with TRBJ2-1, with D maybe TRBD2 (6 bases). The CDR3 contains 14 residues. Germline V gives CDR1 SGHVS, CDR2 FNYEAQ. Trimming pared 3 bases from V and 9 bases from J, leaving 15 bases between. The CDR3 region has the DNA TGTGCCAGCAGCTTCCTAGCGCCCGAGAGTGAGCAGTTCTTC. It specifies CASSFLAPESEQFF.

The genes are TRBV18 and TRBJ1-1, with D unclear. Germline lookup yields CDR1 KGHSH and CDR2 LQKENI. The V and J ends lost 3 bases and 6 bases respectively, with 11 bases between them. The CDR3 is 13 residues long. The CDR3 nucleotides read TGTGCCAGCTCACCTAGTCTAAGCTCTGAAGCTTTCTTT. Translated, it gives CASSPSLSSEAFF.

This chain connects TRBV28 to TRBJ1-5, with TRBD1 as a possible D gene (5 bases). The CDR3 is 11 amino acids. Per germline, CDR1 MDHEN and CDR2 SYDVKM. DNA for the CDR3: TGTGCGGGGGGAGGCAATCAGCCCCAGCATTTT. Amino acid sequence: CAGGGNQPQHF.

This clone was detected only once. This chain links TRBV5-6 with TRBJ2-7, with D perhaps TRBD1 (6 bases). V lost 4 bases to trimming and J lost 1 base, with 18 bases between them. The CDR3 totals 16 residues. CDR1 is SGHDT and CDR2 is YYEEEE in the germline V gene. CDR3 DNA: TGTGCCAGCAGCCTTCCTCTAGGGCAGGGGTCCTACGAGCAGTACTTC. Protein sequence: CASSLPLGQGSYEQYF.

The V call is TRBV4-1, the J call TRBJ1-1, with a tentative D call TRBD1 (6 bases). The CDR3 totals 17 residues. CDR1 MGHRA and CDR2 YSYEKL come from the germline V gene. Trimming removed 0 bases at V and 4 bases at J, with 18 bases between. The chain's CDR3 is CASSQDLTRQVGTEAFF. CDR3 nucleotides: TGCGCCAGCAGCCAAGATCTCACGCGACAGGTGGGCACTGAAGCTTTCTTT.

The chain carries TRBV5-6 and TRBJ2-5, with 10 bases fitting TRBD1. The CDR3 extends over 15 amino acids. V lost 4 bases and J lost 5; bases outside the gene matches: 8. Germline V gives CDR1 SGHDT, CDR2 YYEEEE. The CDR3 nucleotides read TGTGCCAGCAGCCCGGGACAGGGGCGTTGGGAGACCCAGTACTTC. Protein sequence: CASSPGQGRWETQYF.

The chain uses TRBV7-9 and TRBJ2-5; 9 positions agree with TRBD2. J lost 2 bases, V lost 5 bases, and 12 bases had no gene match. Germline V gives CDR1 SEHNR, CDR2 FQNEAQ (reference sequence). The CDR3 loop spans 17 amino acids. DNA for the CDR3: TGTGCCAGCAGCCCAGGAGTGCGGGGGGGTCCGCAAGAGACCCAGTACTTC. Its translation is CASSPGVRGGPQETQYF. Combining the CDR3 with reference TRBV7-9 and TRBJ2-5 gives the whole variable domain DTGVSQNPRHKITKRGQNVTFRCDPISEHNRLYWYRQTLGQGPEFLTYFQNEAQLEKSRLLSDRFSAERPKGSFSTLEIQRTEQGDSAMYLCASSPGVRGGPQETQYFGPGTRLLVL.

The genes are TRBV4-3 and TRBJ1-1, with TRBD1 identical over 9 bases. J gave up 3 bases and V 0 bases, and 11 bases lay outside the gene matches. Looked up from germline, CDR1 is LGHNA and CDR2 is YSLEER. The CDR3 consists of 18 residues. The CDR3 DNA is TGCGCCAGCAGCCAAGATGGGGGACAGGGTGGAGGGTACACTGAAGCTTTCTTT. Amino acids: CASSQDGGQGGGYTEAFF.

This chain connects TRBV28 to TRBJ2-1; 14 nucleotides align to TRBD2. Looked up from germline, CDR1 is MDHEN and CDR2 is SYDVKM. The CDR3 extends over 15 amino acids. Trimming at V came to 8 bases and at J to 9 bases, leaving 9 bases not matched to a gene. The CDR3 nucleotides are TGTGCCAGCGAACCCGGGACTAGCGGGAGCGGTGAGCAGTTCTTC. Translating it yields CASEPGTSGSGEQFF.

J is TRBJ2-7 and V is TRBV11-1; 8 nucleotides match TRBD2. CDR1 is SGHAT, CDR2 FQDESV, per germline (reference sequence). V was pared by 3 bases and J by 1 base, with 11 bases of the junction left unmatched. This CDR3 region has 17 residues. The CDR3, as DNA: TGTGCCAGCAGCTTGAGGCGGGAGGCTAGTTGGTCCTACGAGCAGTACTTC. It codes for CASSLRREASWSYEQYF.

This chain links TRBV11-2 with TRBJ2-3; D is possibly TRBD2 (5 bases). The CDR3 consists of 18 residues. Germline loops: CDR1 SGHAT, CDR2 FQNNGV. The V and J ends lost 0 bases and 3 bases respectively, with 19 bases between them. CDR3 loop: CASSLDLLDPSRTDTQYF. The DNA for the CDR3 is TGTGCCAGCAGCTTAGATCTACTAGACCCCTCTCGGACAGATACGCAGTATTTT.

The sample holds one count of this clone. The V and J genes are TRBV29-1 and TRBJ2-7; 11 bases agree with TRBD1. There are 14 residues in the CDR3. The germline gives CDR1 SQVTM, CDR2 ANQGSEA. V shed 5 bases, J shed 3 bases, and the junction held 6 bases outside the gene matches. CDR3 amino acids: CSVSRTGGSYEQYF. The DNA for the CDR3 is TGCAGCGTTTCCAGGACAGGGGGCAGCTACGAGCAGTACTTC.

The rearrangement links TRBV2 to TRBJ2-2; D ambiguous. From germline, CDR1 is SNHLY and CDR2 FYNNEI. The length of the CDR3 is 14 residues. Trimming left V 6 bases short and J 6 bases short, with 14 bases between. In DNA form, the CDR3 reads TGTGCCAGCAGCGAGTTCCGCGGCGCCGGGGAGCTGTTTTTT. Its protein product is CASSEFRGAGELFF.

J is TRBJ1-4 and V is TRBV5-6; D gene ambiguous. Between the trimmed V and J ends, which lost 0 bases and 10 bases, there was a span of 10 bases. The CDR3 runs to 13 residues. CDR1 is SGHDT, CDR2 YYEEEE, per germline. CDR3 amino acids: CASSLGRTLKLFF. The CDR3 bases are TGTGCCAGCAGCTTGGGCAGGACTCTAAAACTGTTTTTT.

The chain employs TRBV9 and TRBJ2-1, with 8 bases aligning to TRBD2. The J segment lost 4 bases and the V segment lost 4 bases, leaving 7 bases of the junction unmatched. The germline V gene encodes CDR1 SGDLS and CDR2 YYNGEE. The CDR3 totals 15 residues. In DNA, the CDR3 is TGTGCCAGCAGCCCCATAGCGGGGCGTTACAATGAGCAGTTCTTC. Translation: CASSPIAGRYNEQFF.

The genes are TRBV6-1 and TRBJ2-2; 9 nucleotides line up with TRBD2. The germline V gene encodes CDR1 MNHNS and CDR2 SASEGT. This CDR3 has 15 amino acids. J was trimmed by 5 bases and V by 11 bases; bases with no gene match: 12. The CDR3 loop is CAVRLGLALTGELFF. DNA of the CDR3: TGTGCCGTGCGCCTGGGACTAGCTCTAACCGGGGAGCTGTTTTTT.

The CDR3 sequence is CASSESGYNQPQHF. Written as DNA, the CDR3 is TGCGCCAGCAGTGAGAGCGGCTACAATCAGCCCCAGCATTTT. The chain recombines TRBV10-2 with TRBJ1-5; D unresolved. V was trimmed by 2 bases and J by 3 bases, leaving 8 bases between them. Germline assignment: CDR1 WSHSY and CDR2 SAAADI. The CDR3 is 14 residues long.

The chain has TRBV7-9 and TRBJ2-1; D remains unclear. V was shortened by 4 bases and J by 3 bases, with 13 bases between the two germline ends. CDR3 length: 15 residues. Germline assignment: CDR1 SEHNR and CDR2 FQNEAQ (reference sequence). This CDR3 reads CASSSELEFYNEQFF. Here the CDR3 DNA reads TGTGCCAGCAGCTCCGAGCTAGAGTTCTACAATGAGCAGTTCTTC.

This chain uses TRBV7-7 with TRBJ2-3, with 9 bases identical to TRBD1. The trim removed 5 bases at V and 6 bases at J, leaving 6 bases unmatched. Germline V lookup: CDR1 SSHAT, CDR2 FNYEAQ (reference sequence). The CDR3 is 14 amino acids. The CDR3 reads CASSPGQGSDTQYF. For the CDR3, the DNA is TGTGCCAGCAGCCCGGGACAGGGTTCGGATACGCAGTATTTT.

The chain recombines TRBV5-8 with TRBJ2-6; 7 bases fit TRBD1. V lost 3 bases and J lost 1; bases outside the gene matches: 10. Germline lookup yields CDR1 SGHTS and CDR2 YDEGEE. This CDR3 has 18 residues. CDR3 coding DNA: TGTGCCAGCAGCTCGGGACAGCTATCAATTTCTGGGGCCAACGTCCTGACTTTC. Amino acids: CASSSGQLSISGANVLTF.

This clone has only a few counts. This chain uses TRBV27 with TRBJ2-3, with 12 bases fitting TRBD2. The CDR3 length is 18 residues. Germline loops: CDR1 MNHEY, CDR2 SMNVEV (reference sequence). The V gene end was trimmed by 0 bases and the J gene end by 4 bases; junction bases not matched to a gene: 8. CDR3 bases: TGTGCCAGCAGTTTATCGCCTCGGGCTAGCGGGGGGGCAGATACGCAGTATTTT. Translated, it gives CASSLSPRASGGADTQYF.

The CDR3 DNA is TGTGCCAGCAGCATAGGACAGGGGCCCGATCAGCCCCAGCATTTT. It translates to CASSIGQGPDQPQHF. The V and J genes are TRBV5-6 and TRBJ1-5; 9 nucleotides match TRBD1. CDR1 SGHDT and CDR2 YYEEEE come from the germline V gene. The CDR3 sequence is 15 residues long. Unmatched junction bases numbered 7, after V lost 4 bases and J lost 5 bases.

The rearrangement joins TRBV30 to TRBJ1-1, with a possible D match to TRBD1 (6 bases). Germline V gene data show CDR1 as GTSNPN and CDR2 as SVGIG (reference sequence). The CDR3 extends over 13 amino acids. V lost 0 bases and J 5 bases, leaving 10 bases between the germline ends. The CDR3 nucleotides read TGTGCCTGGAGTGTAGGGGGGGGGACTGAAGCTTTCTTT. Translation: CAWSVGGGTEAFF.

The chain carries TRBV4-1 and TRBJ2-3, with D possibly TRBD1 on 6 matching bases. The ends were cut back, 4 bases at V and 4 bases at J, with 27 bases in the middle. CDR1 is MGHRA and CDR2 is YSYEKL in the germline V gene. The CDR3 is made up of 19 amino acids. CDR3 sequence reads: CASSLRRGSGASRADTQYF. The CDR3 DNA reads TGCGCCAGCAGCCTAAGAAGGGGATCAGGGGCCTCGAGGGCAGATACGCAGTATTTT.